The present T cell receptor (beta chain) was sequenced within a study of cytomegalovirus exposure and HLA in healthy donors. Overall study context: Unique TCR beta sequences numbering approximately 120 million came from approximately 180 million T cells in an earlier analysis.

PCR involved 60 Vbeta and 13 Jbeta primers. Profiling relied on immunoSEQ multiplex PCR, and the TCRdb table lists in-frame clones only, not all of them. The table records about 170,000 clones, 70% to 80% of them present only once. CDR1 SEHNR and CDR2 FQNEAQ come from the germline V gene (reference sequence). This CDR3 comprises 15 residues. The sequence derives from a female donor in good health and CMV-seronegative. This chain joins TRBV7-9 and TRBJ2-5, with 7 bases aligning to TRBD1. The better agreement between TRBJ2-7 and the DNA end casts doubt on the J call. Sequencing was performed on PBMCs. The chain's CDR3 is CASSLAGGGQVEQYF. The CDR3 coding sequence is TGTGCCAGCAGCTTAGCAGGGGGCGGTCAAGTCGAGCAGTACTTC.